This TCR beta chain was captured by sequencing in a study of tumor-infiltrating lymphocytes in primary liver carcinoma (dated by TCRdb to the late 2010s). For the study in its entirety: Of the five patients, three men and two women aged 30 to 69 years, four had hepatocellular carcinoma and one had combined HCC and intrahepatic cholangiocarcinoma. The five patients had tumors staged T1-T3 N0M0, with maximum diameters ranging from roughly 4.2 to 11 cm. Each sample produced roughly 3.5 to 8 million productive TCRbeta reads, and read depth showed no significant difference between tissue types. For each liver tumor, the study sampled five regions along with adjacent normal tissue and blood, and applied TCRbeta repertoire sequencing, expression microarrays and whole-exome sequencing. A total of 35 or so specimens from 5 patients underwent TCRbeta repertoire sequencing, comprising around 25 tumor regions, 5 adjacent noncancerous liver tissues and 5 peripheral blood samples. Technical replicate repertoires showed high reproducibility, with mean shared-clone rates roughly 0.89 and correlation coefficients above 0.95.

The CDR3, from cysteine to phenylalanine, totals 13 residues. Of the read, only the CDR3 DNA is kept; its 39 bases are in frame from base 1. As encoded in the germline V gene, CDR1 is SQVTM while CDR2 is ANQGSEA. The junction carries 14 bases between V and J, which are trimmed by 8 bases and 1 base respectively. What the research found in general, with its limitations: With just a few patients in the study, the authors point out that the findings should be validated in a larger study. Comparison of CD4+ and CD8+ T cell repertoires was precluded by the use of bulk unsorted samples. A significantly larger repertoire fraction was made up by the top 250 clones in tumors than in blood (p = 0.039). Consistent with antigen-driven expansion, pairs of tumor regions showed higher repertoire overlap (mean around 36%) than either tumor-adjacent pairs (approximately 17%) or tumor-blood pairs (around 15%). Only the TCR beta chain was sequenced, which likely underestimates true repertoire diversity because unpaired alpha chains were not captured.

Without any cell sorting, total RNA and DNA were co-extracted from approximately 22-30 mg of bulk tissue using the AllPrep DNA/RNA mini kit. Between November 2015 and March 2016, a handful of patients in China with histopathologically diagnosed primary liver carcinoma had their tumors surgically resected. Patients had chronic HBV infection and were treatment-naive at sampling. Fresh tumor and adjacent tissue pieces were bisected, with one half stored in RNAlater at -80 degrees C and the other half sent for histology. Starting from about 500 ng total RNA, TCRbeta-specific cDNA was produced by reverse transcription with a constant-region primer and ProtoScript II reverse transcriptase. The TCRbeta libraries were prepared through three rounds of nested multiplex PCR following a slightly modified ARM-PCR procedure. Multiplex TRBV1-TRBV30 forward primers and a Cbeta reverse primer were used in the first two PCR rounds, each of which was run for approximately 9 cycles. Sample barcodes and Illumina adapters were added in a final 25-cycle PCR using Deep VentR polymerase. Before sequencing, amplicons of 200-500 bp were purified from gel using a QIAquick gel extraction kit. An Illumina HiSeq 2500 was used to sequence the TCRbeta amplicons, generating 250-bp paired-end reads. The authors processed their data as follows. Reads were quality-trimmed with Trimmomatic v0.33, and paired reads were merged with FLASH v1.2.11 to recover full CDR3 sequences. MiGEC v1.2.1b assigned V, D and J germline segments to the rearranged TCRbeta sequences. VDJtools v1.0.0 computed clonotype statistics and Shannon-Wiener diversity indices. To reduce sampling bias, subsequent analyses other than the diversity analysis used only the 250 most abundant clonotypes in each sample. The raw public reads went through TCRdb reprocessing: fastp at Q25, MiXCR clone calling, in-frame beta chains kept. Duplicate CDR3 protein sequences are folded into a single record with the most common DNA and genes. The V and J calls reflect TCRdb's pipeline rather than the authors' work. The sample table records roughly 80,000 distinct CDR3 sequences; 65% to 75% of these occur just once. The ten largest clones add up to about 25% of the sample.

On this clonotype: No antigen is known for it. A much larger clone differs from this one at a single base, so this may be a read error.

The sample taken for sequencing was tumor-adjacent normal liver tissue. This sequence originates from a man in his forties with primary liver carcinoma and hepatitis B virus infection. The chain is made from TRBV29-1 and TRBJ2-5, with the D segment identity uncertain. The nucleotide sequence is given as TGCAGCACGTTCGGATCCTGCCAAGAGACCCAGTACTTC. This gives the protein CSTFGSCQETQYF.